The rows below give T cell receptor beta chains drawn from one sample of a study of T cell responses to AZD1222 COVID-19 vaccine. This table comes from immunoSEQ multiplex PCR, and its TCRdb copy is limited to in-frame clones, with some not included. Among about 110,000 clones, 70% to 90% were seen once, and the ten largest hold less than 3.5%. Sequencing used peripheral blood, obtained on day 0 of AZD1222 vaccination. The receptors were sampled from an adult in good health. Both conserved end residues are part of each CDR3. The D gene is left open where the match is weak. Clone size is not always given. Where it is, it says once, few, many or a class for expanded clones.

j_call	v_call	d_call	clone_size	cdr3_aa	cdr3_nt
TRBJ2-1	TRBV14	TRBD2	once	CASSQVRLAGGRSEQFF	TGTGCCAGCAGCCAAGTGAGACTAGCGGGGGGGAGAAGTGAGCAGTTCTTC
TRBJ1-1	TRBV7-9	-	few	CASSLEGRGTPEAFF	TGTGCCAGCAGCTTAGAGGGTCGGGGGACCCCTGAAGCTTTCTTT
TRBJ1-4	TRBV14	-	-	CASSQDWGPPEKLFF	TGTGCCAGCAGCCAAGATTGGGGGCCCCCGGAAAAACTGTTTTTT
TRBJ1-1	TRBV28	-	-	CASSLLGGMNTEAFF	TGTGCCAGCAGTTTATTAGGCGGAATGAACACTGAAGCTTTCTTT
TRBJ1-2	TRBV20-1	-	-	CSASELKGGDYGYTF	TGCAGTGCTAGTGAGTTAAAGGGTGGCGACTATGGCTACACCTTC
TRBJ2-5	TRBV3-1/TRBV3-2	-	-	CASSQAREETQYF	TGTGCCAGCAGCCAAGCAAGGGAAGAGACCCAGTACTTC
TRBJ2-1	TRBV6-5	-	once	CASSYQLEQFF	TGTGCCAGCAGTTATCAGCTCGAGCAGTTCTTC
TRBJ1-2	TRBV27	-	-	CASSLRGGYYGYTF	TGTGCCAGCAGTTTACGGGGGGGCTACTATGGCTACACCTTC
TRBJ2-1	TRBV4-1	-	-	CASSQSFDGASYNEQFF	TGCGCCAGCAGCCAATCCTTTGACGGCGCATCCTACAATGAGCAGTTCTTC
TRBJ1-1	TRBV7-8	-	-	CASSFNLGVETEAFF	TGTGCCAGCAGCTTTAATTTGGGGGTAGAGACTGAAGCTTTCTTT
TRBJ1-2	TRBV30	TRBD1	-	CAWEGAGGYTF	TGTGCCTGGGAGGGGGCAGGTGGCTACACCTTC
TRBJ2-5	TRBV24-1	TRBD2	-	CATSDLRAGEETQYF	TGTGCCACCAGTGATTTGCGGGCGGGGGAAGAGACCCAGTACTTC
TRBJ1-5	TRBV12-3/TRBV12-4	-	-	CASSLEGGQPQHF	TGTGCCAGCAGCCTCGAGGGGGGCCAGCCCCAGCATTTT
TRBJ2-5	TRBV24-1	TRBD1	-	CATRGQVGAETQYF	TGTGCCACCAGGGGACAGGTTGGTGCAGAGACCCAGTACTTC
TRBJ2-1	TRBV13	TRBD2	-	CASSLLRGGRSPQQFF	TGTGCCAGCAGCTTACTGCGGGGGGGCCGAAGTCCTCAGCAGTTCTTC
TRBJ1-2	TRBV28	-	-	CASSLLYAGLGYTF	TGTGCCAGCAGCCTGCTATACGCAGGGCTCGGCTACACCTTC
TRBJ1-1	TRBV10-3	-	-	CATRGQSNTEAFF	TGTGCCACCAGAGGTCAGTCTAACACTGAAGCTTTCTTT
TRBJ2-3	TRBV5-8	-	once	CASSLGGPGRYF	TGTGCCAGCAGCTTGGGGGGACCGGGGCGGTATTTT
TRBJ1-1	TRBV28	-	-	CASSWGGVAFF	TGTGCCAGCAGTTGGGGCGGGGTTGCTTTCTTT
TRBJ1-4	TRBV30	-	-	CAWSVQFPEKLFF	TGTGCCTGGAGTGTTCAATTTCCCGAAAAACTGTTTTTT
TRBJ2-3	TRBV6-5	TRBD2	-	CASKVGLAGLDTQYF	TGTGCCAGCAAGGTGGGGCTAGCGGGGTTAGATACGCAGTATTTT
TRBJ1-5	TRBV6-1	-	-	CASSANSLGQGGQPQHF	TGTGCCAGCAGTGCTAATAGTTTGGGGCAGGGTGGGCAGCCCCAGCATTTT
TRBJ1-1	TRBV18	-	-	CASSPLQGEAFF	TGTGCCAGCTCACCACTCCAGGGAGAAGCTTTCTTT
TRBJ2-3	TRBV14	TRBD2	-	CASSQAAGGRGVSTDTQYF	TGTGCCAGCAGCCAAGCCGCGGGGGGCCGGGGGGTGAGCACAGATACGCAGTATTTT
TRBJ2-5	TRBV12-3/TRBV12-4	TRBD2	once	CASSFGGEETQYF	TGTGCCAGCAGTTTTGGGGGGGAAGAGACCCAGTACTTC
TRBJ1-1	TRBV6-2/TRBV6-3	-	-	CASSGRTPNTEAFF	TGTGCCAGCAGTGGGCGGACGCCGAACACTGAAGCTTTCTTT
TRBJ1-3	TRBV28	-	many	CASSQGFGNTIYF	TGTGCCAGCAGTCAGGGGTTTGGAAACACCATATATTTT
TRBJ2-1	TRBV5-1	TRBD1	-	CASSWGQGNNEQFF	TGCGCCAGCAGCTGGGGACAGGGCAACAATGAGCAGTTCTTC
TRBJ2-3	TRBV3-1/TRBV3-2	-	-	CASSPLGGDTQYF	TGTGCCAGCAGCCCCCTTGGGGGAGATACGCAGTATTTT
TRBJ1-3	TRBV19	-	-	CASSTSRNTIYF	TGTGCCAGTAGCACGTCAAGAAACACCATATATTTT
TRBJ1-5	TRBV5-8	TRBD1	-	CASSFGTANQPQHF	TGTGCCAGCAGCTTCGGGACAGCGAATCAGCCCCAGCATTTT
TRBJ2-2	TRBV3-1/TRBV3-2	-	-	CASSQGQPNTGELFF	TGTGCCAGCAGCCAAGGACAGCCGAACACCGGGGAGCTGTTTTTT
TRBJ1-4	TRBV5-6	-	few	CASSLQGLHEKLFF	TGTGCCAGCAGCTTGCAGGGTCTTCATGAAAAACTGTTTTTT
TRBJ2-1	TRBV10-3	-	once	CAISESNPPGLREQFF	TGTGCCATCAGTGAGTCGAACCCTCCCGGGCTTCGGGAGCAGTTCTTC
TRBJ1-4	TRBV10-3	TRBD1	few	CAISLTGGNEKLFF	TGTGCCATCAGTTTAACAGGGGGTAATGAAAAACTGTTTTTT
TRBJ2-3	TRBV19	-	-	CASRGWSTDTQYF	TGTGCCAGTAGAGGATGGTCCACAGATACGCAGTATTTT
TRBJ1-2	TRBV28	-	-	CASSSQPGYYGYTF	TGTGCCAGCAGTAGTCAGCCGGGCTACTATGGCTACACCTTC
TRBJ2-7	TRBV29-1	-	-	CSVGEAYEQYF	TGCAGCGTAGGGGAGGCGTACGAGCAGTACTTC
TRBJ1-4	TRBV21-1	-	-	CASSKKARQGLNGFATNEKLFF	TGTGCCAGCAGCAAAAAGGCAAGACAGGGGTTAAATGGATTTGCAACTAATGAAAAACTGTTTTTT
TRBJ2-3	TRBV7-2	TRBD2	few	CASSLAPWYGTSDADTQYF	TGTGCCAGCAGCTTAGCGCCCTGGTACGGGACTAGCGATGCAGATACGCAGTATTTT
TRBJ2-2	TRBV5-1	-	-	CASSGNSNTGELFF	TGCGCCAGCAGCGGCAACTCGAACACCGGGGAGCTGTTTTTT
TRBJ2-3	TRBV29-1	TRBD2	-	CSAAPSGATDTQYF	TGCAGTGCCGCCCCAAGCGGGGCGACAGATACGCAGTATTTT
TRBJ2-3	TRBV24-1	-	-	CATSNPPHEDTQYF	TGTGCCACCAGTAATCCCCCTCATGAGGACACGCAGTATTTT
TRBJ2-3	TRBV6-2/TRBV6-3	-	few	CASSHSGAPDTQYF	TGTGCCAGCAGCCATTCGGGGGCGCCGGATACGCAGTATTTT
TRBJ2-7	TRBV5-1	TRBD1	-	CASSPEGAGSSYEQYF	TGCGCCAGCAGCCCTGAGGGGGCAGGGAGCTCCTACGAGCAGTACTTC
TRBJ2-1	TRBV7-2	TRBD1	-	CASSLAGTGLTYNEQFF	TGTGCCAGCAGCTTAGCAGGGACAGGACTTACCTACAATGAGCAGTTCTTC
TRBJ1-1	TRBV28	TRBD1	-	CASSYRGVAEAFF	TGTGCCAGCAGTTACAGGGGCGTCGCTGAAGCTTTCTTT
TRBJ2-1	TRBV4-1	TRBD2	-	CASSQGRRRGGLIWDEQFF	TGCGCCAGCAGCCAAGGGCGGAGGCGGGGGGGTCTCATTTGGGATGAGCAGTTCTTC
TRBJ2-1	TRBV7-2	TRBD2	few	CASSLRAGGYNEQFF	TGTGCCAGCAGCTTAAGAGCGGGGGGGTACAATGAGCAGTTCTTC